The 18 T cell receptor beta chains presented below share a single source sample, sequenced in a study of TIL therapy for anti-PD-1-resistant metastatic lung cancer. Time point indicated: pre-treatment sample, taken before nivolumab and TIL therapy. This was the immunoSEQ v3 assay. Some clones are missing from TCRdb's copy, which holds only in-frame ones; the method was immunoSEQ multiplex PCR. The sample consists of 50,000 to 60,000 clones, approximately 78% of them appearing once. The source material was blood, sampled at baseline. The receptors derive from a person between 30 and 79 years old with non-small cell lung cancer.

CDR3 nucleotides: TGTGCCAGCTCACCAGGGCAGGGGACTAATGAAAAACTGTTTTTT. Residues: CASSPGQGTNEKLFF. The V gene is TRBV18, the J gene TRBJ1-4; D possibly corresponds to TRBD1 (6 bases). This CDR3 comprises 15 residues. CDR1 and CDR2 from the germline V gene are KGHSH and LQKENI. The V end lost 2 bases, the J end lost 2 bases, and 9 bases lay between the germline ends.

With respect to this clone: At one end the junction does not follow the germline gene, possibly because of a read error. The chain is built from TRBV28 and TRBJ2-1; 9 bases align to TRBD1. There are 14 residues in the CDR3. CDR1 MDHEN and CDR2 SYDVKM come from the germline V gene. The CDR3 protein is CASSLFTGQGMNLF. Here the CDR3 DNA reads TGTGCCAGCAGTTTATTCACGGGACAGGGAATGAACCTCTTC. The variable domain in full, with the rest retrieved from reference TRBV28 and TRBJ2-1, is DVKVTQSSRYLVKRTGEKVFLECVQDMDHENMFWYRQDPGLGLRLIYFSYDVKMKEKGDIPEGYSVSREKKERFSLILESASTNQTSMYLCASSLFTGQGMNLFGPGTRLTVL.

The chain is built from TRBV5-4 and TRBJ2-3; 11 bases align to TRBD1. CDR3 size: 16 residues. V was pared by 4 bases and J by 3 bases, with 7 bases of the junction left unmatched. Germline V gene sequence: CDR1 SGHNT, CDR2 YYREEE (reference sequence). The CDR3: CASSNPGQGGTDTQYF. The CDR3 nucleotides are TGTGCCAGCAGCAACCCGGGACAGGGGGGGACAGATACGCAGTATTTT.

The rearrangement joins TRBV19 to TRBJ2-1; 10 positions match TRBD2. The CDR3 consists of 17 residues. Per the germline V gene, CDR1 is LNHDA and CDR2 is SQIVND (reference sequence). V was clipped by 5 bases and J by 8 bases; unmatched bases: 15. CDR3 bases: TGTGCCAGTAGTCGGGCTTTGTTTCTAGCGGGAGTGGATGAGCAGTTCTTC. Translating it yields CASSRALFLAGVDEQFF.

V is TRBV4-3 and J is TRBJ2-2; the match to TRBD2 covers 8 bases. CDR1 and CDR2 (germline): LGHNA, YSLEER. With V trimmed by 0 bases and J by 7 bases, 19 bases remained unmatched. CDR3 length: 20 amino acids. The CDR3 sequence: CASSQEVSLSEREIDGELFF. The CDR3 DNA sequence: TGCGCCAGCAGCCAAGAAGTGAGCCTCAGTGAGCGGGAGATCGACGGGGAGCTGTTTTTT.

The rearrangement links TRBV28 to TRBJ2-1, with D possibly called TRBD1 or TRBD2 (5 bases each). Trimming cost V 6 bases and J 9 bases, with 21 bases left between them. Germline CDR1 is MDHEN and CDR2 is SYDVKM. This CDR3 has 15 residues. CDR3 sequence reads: CASRTPGPTRSEQFF. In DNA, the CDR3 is TGTGCCAGCAGAACCCCGGGACCCACGCGCAGTGAGCAGTTCTTC.

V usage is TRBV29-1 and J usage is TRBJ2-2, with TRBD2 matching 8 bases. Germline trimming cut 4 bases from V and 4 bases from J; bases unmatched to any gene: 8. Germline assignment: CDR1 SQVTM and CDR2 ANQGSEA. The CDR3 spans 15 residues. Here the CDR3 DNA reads TGCAGCGTTGTCACACGGGGGGGTACCACCGGGGAGCTGTTTTTT. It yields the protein CSVVTRGGTTGELFF.

CDR3 DNA: TGTGCCAGCACCCCGGGGTCGGATAGGGAGCAGTTCTTC. This encodes CASTPGSDREQFF. The rearrangement links TRBV3-1 (or the pseudogene TRBV3-2) to TRBJ2-1; the D gene is possibly TRBD2 (5 bases). This CDR3 is 13 amino acids long. V was clipped by 7 bases and J by 10 bases, with 17 bases between them. CDR1 and CDR2 from the germline V gene are LGHDT and YNNKEL (reference sequence).

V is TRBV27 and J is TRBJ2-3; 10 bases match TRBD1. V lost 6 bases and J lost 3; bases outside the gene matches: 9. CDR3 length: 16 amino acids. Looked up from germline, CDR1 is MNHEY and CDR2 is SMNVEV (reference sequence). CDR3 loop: CASREETGGKTDTQYF. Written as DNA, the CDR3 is TGTGCCAGCAGGGAAGAGACAGGGGGCAAGACAGATACGCAGTATTTT.

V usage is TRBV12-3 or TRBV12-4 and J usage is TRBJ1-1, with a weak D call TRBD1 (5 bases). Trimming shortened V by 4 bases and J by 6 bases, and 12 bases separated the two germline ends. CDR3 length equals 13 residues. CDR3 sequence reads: CASSSHGGSEAFF. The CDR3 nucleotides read TGTGCCAGCAGTTCCCACGGGGGATCTGAAGCTTTCTTT.

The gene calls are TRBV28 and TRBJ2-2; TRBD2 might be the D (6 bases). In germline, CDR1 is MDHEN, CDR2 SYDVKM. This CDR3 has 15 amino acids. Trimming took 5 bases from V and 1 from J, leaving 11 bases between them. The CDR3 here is CASSSGFGNTGELFF. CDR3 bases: TGTGCCAGCAGTAGCGGGTTTGGGAACACCGGGGAGCTGTTTTTT.

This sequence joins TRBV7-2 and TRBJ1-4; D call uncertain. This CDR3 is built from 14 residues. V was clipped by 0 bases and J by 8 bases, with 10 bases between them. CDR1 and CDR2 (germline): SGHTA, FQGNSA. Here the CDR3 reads CASSLAGYGEKLFF. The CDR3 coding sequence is TGTGCCAGCAGCTTAGCGGGGTATGGGGAAAAACTGTTTTTT.

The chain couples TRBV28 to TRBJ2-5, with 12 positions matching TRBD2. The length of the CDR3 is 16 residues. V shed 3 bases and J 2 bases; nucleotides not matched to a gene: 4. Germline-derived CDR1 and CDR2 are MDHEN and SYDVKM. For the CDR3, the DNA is TGTGCCAGCAGTTTTTGGACTAGCGGGGAGCAAGAGACCCAGTACTTC. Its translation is CASSFWTSGEQETQYF.

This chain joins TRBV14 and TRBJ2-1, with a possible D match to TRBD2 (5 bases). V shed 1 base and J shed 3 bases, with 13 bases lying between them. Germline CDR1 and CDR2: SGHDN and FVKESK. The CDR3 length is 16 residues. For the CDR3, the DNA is TGTGCCAGCAGCCAAGCTCACCGGGGAAACTACAATGAGCAGTTCTTC. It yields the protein CASSQAHRGNYNEQFF.

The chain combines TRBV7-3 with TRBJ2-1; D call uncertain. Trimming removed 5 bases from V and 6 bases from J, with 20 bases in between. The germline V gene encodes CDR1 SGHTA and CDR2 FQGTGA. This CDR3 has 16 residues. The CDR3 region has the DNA TGTGCCAGCAGCCCAGCCACCGGCAGCCTCGGCAATGAGCAGTTCTTC. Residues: CASSPATGSLGNEQFF.

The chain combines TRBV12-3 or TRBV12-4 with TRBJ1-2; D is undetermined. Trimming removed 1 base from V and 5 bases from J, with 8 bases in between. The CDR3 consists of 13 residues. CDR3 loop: CASSLVTEYGYTF. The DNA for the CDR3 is TGTGCCAGCAGTTTAGTTACGGAATATGGCTACACCTTC.

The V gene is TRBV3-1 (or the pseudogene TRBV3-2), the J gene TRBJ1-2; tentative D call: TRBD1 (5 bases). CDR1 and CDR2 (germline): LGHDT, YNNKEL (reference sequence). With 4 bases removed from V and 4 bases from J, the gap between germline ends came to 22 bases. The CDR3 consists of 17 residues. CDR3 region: CASSPTRAGGQRYGYTF. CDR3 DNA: TGTGCCAGCAGCCCAACCCGCGCTGGGGGTCAACGCTATGGCTACACCTTC.

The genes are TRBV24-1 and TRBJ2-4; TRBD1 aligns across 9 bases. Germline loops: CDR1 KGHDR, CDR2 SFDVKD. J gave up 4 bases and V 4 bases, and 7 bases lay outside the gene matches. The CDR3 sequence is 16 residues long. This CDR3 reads CATSEAGTGPKNIQYF. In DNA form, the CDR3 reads TGTGCCACCAGTGAGGCCGGGACAGGGCCTAAAAACATTCAGTACTTC.